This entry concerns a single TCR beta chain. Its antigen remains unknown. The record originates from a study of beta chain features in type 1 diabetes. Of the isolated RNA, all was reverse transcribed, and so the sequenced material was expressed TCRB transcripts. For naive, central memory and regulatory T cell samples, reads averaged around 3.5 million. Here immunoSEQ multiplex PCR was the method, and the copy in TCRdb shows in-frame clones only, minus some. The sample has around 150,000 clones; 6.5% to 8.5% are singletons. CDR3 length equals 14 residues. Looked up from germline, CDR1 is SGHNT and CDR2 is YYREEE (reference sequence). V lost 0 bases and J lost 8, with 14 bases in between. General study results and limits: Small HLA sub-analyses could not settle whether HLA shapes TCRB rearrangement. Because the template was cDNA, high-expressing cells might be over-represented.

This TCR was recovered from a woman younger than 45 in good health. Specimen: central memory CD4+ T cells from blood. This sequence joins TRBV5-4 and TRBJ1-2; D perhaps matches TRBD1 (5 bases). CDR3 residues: CASSLAGNQGGYTF. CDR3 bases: TGTGCCAGCAGCTTGGCAGGGAACCAAGGGGGCTACACCTTC. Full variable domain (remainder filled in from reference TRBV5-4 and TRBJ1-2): ETGVTQSPTHLIKTRGQQVTLRCSSQSGHNTVSWYQQALGQGPQFIFQYYREEENGRGNFPPRFSGLQFPNYSSELNVNALELDDSALYLCASSLAGNQGGYTFGSGTRLTVV.